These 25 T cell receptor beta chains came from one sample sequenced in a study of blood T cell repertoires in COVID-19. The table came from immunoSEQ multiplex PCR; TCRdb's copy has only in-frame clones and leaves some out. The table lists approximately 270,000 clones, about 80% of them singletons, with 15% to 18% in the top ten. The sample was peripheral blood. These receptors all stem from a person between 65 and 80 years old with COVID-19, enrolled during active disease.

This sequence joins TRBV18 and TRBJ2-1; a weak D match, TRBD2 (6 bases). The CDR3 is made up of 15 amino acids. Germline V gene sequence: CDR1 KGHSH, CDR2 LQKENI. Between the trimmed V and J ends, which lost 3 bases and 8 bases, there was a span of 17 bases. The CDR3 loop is CASSPRVAVNYEQFF. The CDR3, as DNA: TGTGCCAGCTCACCTCGAGTAGCGGTAAACTATGAGCAGTTCTTC.

In DNA form, the CDR3 reads TGTGCCAGCAGTTACTCGTACGGGGAGCTGTTTTTT. As protein: CASSYSYGELFF. This rearrangement joins TRBV6-5 to TRBJ2-2, with D hard to call. The ends were cut back, 0 bases at V and 7 bases at J, with 3 bases in the middle. Germline loops: CDR1 MNHEY, CDR2 SVGAGI. This CDR3 has 12 residues.

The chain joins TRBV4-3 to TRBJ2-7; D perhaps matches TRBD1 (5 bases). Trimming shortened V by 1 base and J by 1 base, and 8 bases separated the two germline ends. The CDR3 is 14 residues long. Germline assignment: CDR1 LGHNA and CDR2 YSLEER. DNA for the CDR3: TGCGCCAGCAGCCAAGCACAGGTATCCTACGAGCAGTACTTC. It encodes CASSQAQVSYEQYF.

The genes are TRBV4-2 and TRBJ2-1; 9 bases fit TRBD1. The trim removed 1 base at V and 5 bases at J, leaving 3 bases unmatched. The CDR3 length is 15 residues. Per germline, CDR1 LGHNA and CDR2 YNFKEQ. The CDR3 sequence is CASSQVQGADNEQFF. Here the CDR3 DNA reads TGTGCCAGCAGCCAAGTACAGGGGGCGGACAATGAGCAGTTCTTC.

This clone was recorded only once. The CDR3 region has the DNA TGTGCCTGGAGTCCAGGGGGAGGCACTGAAGCTTTCTTT. It encodes CAWSPGGGTEAFF. V usage is TRBV30 and J usage is TRBJ1-1, with TRBD1 identical over 7 bases. Trimming cost V 2 bases and J 4 bases; bases outside gene matches: 4. The CDR3 runs 13 residues. The germline V gene encodes CDR1 GTSNPN and CDR2 SVGIG (reference sequence).

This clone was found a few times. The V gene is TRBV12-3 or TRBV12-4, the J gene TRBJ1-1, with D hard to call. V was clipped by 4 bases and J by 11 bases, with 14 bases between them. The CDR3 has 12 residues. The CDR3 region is CASSSPTPAAFF. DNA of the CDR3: TGTGCCAGCAGTTCTCCTACTCCCGCGGCTTTCTTT.

CDR3 region: CASSLATGSNQPQHF. CDR3 in DNA: TGTGCCAGCAGCTTAGCTACGGGAAGCAATCAGCCCCAGCATTTT. The chain has TRBV7-2 and TRBJ1-5; D is undetermined. CDR3 length: 15 amino acids. Trimming removed 0 bases at V and 1 base at J, with 7 bases between. Germline CDR1 and CDR2: SGHTA and FQGNSA.

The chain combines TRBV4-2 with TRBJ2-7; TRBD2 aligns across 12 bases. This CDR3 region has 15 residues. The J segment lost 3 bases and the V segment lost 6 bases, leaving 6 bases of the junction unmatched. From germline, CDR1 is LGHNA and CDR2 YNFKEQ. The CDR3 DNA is TGTGCCAGCAGTGACTGGACTAGCGGGAACTACGAGCAGTACTTC. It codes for CASSDWTSGNYEQYF.

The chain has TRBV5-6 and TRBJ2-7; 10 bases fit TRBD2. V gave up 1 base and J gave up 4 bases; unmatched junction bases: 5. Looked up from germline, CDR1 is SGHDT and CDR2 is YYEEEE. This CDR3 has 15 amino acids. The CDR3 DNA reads TGTGCCAGCAGCTTGATGCTAGCGGGAGTTTACGAGCAGTACTTC. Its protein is CASSLMLAGVYEQYF.

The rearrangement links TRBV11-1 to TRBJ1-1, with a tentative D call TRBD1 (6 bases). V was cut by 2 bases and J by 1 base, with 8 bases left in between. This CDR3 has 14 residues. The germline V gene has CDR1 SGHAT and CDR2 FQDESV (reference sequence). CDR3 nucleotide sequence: TGTGCCAGCAGCTTAAGGACAGAGAACACTGAAGCTTTCTTT. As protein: CASSLRTENTEAFF.

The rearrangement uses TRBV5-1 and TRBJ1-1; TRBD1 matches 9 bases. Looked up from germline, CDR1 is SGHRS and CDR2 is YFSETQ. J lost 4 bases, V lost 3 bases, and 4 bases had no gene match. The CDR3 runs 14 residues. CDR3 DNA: TGCGCCAGCAGCTCACAGGGGGCGAGCACTGAAGCTTTCTTT. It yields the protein CASSSQGASTEAFF.

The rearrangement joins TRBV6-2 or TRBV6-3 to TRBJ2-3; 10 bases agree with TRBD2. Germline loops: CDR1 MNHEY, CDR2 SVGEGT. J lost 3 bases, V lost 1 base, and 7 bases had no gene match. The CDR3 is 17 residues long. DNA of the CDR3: TGTGCCAGCAGTTACTTGTCTAGCGGGGGCCTAACAGATACGCAGTATTTT. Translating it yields CASSYLSSGGLTDTQYF.

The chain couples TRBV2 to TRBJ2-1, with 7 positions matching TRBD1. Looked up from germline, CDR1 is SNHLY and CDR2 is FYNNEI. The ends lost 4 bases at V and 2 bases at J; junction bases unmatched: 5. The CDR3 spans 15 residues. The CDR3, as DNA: TGTGCCAGCAGTGTAGGGCAGGGGGCCTACAATGAGCAGTTCTTC. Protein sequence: CASSVGQGAYNEQFF.

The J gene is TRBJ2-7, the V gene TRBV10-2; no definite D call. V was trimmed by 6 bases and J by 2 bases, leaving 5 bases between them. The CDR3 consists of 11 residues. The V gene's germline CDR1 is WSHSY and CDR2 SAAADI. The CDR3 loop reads CASSLTYEQYF. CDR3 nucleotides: TGCGCCAGCAGCCTTACCTACGAGCAGTACTTC.

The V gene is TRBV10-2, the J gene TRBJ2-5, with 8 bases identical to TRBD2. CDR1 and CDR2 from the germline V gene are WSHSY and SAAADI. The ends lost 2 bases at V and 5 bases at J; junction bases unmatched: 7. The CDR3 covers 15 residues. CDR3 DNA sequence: TGCGCCAGCAGTGAGATCGGGGGGGGTCGGGAGACCCAGTACTTC. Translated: CASSEIGGGRETQYF.

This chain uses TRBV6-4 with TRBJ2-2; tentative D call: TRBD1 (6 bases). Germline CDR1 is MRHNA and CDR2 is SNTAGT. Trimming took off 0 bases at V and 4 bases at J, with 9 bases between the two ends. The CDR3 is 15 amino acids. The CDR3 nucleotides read TGTGCCAGCAGTGACTCGACAGGCGGCACCGGGGAGCTGTTTTTT. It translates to CASSDSTGGTGELFF.

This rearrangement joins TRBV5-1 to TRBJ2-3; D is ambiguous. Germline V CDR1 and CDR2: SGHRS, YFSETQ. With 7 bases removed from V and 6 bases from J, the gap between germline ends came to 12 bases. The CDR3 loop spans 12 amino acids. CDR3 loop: CASHNRRDTQYF. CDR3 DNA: TGCGCCAGCCATAATCGGCGGGATACGCAGTATTTT.

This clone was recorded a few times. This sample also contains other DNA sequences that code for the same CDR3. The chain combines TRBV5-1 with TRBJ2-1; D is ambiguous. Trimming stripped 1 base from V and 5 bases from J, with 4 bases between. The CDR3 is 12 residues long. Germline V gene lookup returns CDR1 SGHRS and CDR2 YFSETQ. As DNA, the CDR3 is TGCGCCAGCAGCTTGACAGACAATGAGCAGTTCTTC. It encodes CASSLTDNEQFF.

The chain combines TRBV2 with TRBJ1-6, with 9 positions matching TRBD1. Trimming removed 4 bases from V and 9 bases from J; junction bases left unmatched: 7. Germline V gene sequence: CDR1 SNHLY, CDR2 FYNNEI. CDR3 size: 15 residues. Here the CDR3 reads CASSAGTGLFSPLHF. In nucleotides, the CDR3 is TGTGCCAGCAGTGCAGGGACAGGGCTTTTTTCACCCCTCCACTTT.

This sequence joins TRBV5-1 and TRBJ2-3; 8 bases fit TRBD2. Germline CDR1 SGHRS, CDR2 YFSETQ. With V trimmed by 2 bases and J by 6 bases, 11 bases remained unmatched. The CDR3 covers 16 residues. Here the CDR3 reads CASSLATGGPQDTQYF. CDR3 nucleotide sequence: TGCGCCAGCAGCTTAGCGACGGGAGGGCCTCAGGATACGCAGTATTTT. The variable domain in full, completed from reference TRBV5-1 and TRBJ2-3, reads KAGVTQTPRYLIKTRGQQVTLSCSPISGHRSVSWYQQTPGQGLQFLFEYFSETQRNKGNFPGRFSGRQFSNSRSEMNVSTLELGDSALYLCASSLATGGPQDTQYFGPGTRLTVL.

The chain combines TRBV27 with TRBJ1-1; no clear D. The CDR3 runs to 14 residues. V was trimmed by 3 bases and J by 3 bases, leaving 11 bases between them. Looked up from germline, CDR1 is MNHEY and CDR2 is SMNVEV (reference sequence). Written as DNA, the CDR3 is TGTGCCAGCAGTTTGAGTCTGAGGGACACTGAAGCTTTCTTT. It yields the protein CASSLSLRDTEAFF.

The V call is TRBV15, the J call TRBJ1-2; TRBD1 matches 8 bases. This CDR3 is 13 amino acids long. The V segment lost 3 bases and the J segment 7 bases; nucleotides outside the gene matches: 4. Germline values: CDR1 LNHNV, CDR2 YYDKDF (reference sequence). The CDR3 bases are TGTGCCACCAGCAGGGACAGGGTACGTGGCTACACCTTC. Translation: CATSRDRVRGYTF. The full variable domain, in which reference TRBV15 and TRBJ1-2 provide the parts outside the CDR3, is DAMVIQNPRYQVTQFGKPVTLSCSQTLNHNVMYWYQQKSSQAPKLLFHYYDKDFNNEADTPDNFQSRRPNTSFCFLDIRSPGLGDTAMYLCATSRDRVRGYTFGSGTRLTVV.

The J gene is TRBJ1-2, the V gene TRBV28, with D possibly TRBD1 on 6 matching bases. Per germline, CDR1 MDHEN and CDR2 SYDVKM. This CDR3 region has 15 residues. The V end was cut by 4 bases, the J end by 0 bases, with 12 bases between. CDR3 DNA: TGTGCCAGCAGTTACGCGGACAGAGCTAACTATGGCTACACCTTC. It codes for CASSYADRANYGYTF.

CDR3 nucleotides: TGTGCCAGCAGCGTAGGCTTCACGGGGGGCGCCTATGGCTACACCTTC. Protein sequence: CASSVGFTGGAYGYTF. This rearrangement joins TRBV9 to TRBJ1-2; weak D call: TRBD1 (6 bases). Trimming pared 0 bases from V and 4 bases from J, leaving 16 bases between. This CDR3 comprises 16 residues. The V gene's germline CDR1 is SGDLS and CDR2 YYNGEE.

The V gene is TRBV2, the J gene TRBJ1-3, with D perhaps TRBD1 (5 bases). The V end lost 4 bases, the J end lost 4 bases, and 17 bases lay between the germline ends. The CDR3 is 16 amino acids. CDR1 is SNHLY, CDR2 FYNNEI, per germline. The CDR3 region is CASSVGPGVSGNTIYF. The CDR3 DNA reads TGTGCCAGCAGTGTAGGGCCGGGGGTTTCCGGAAACACCATATATTTT.